Listed below are T cell receptor beta chains from one sample, sequenced in a study of T-cell reconstitution after alpha-beta-depleted transplantation in children. TCRdb fed the PCR reads into MiXCR, producing one record per CDR3 protein. The sample carries 350,000 to 450,000 distinct CDR3 sequences, 20% recorded once. The sample here was PBMCs from the stem cell graft donor, taken from the stem cell graft. The receptors were gathered from a human donor who donated a stem cell graft to a child with acute myeloid leukemia. Each CDR3 is given with its conserved first and last residue. D genes are given only for firm matches. The size of a clone is reported for some rows only, either as once, few or many, or as a class for expanded clones.

clone size	V gene	J gene	D gene	CDR3 protein	CDR3 DNA
few	TRBV7-9	TRBJ2-7	TRBD1	CASSLAGTGMREQYF	TGTGCCAGCAGCTTGGCCGGGACAGGGATGCGGGAGCAGTACTTC
few	TRBV28	TRBJ2-3	.	CASSLPTSRTDTQYF	TGTGCCAGCAGTTTACCCACTAGCCGCACAGATACGCAGTATTTT
many	TRBV4-3	TRBJ2-7	.	CASSQGVEQYF	TGCGCCAGCAGCCAAGGGGTCGAGCAGTACTTC
.	TRBV12-3/TRBV12-4	TRBJ1-2	.	CTSSSVPTSSYGYTF	TGTACCAGCAGTTCAGTCCCCACAAGTAGCTATGGCTACACCTTC
.	TRBV20-1	TRBJ2-3	.	CSARDITGMPDTQYF	TGCAGTGCTAGAGATATAACAGGGATGCCAGATACGCAGTATTTT
many	TRBV6-1	TRBJ1-5	TRBD1	CASRPSGTGSRQPQHF	TGTGCCAGCAGGCCTTCCGGGACAGGGTCACGTCAGCCCCAGCATTTT
many	TRBV7-8	TRBJ2-7	.	CASSLALKGEGYEQYF	TGTGCCAGCAGCTTAGCGTTGAAGGGAGAGGGCTACGAGCAGTACTTC
.	TRBV20-1	TRBJ2-4	TRBD2	CSAIGLAGGKNIQYF	TGCAGTGCTATCGGGCTAGCGGGAGGGAAAAACATTCAGTACTTC
.	TRBV29-1	TRBJ2-2	TRBD2	CSVSGTSGSNTGELFF	TGCAGCGTGTCCGGGACTAGCGGGAGTAACACCGGGGAGCTGTTTTTT
few	TRBV7-3	TRBJ2-1	TRBD2	CASSLGLAGEVEQFF	TGTGCCAGCAGCTTAGGTTTAGCGGGAGAGGTTGAGCAGTTCTTC
.	TRBV27	TRBJ2-5	.	CASSWMAGETQYF	TGTGCCAGCAGTTGGATGGCGGGGGAGACCCAGTACTTC
few	TRBV6-1	TRBJ2-5	TRBD1	CASSEFTGVRETQYF	TGTGCCAGCAGTGAATTCACAGGGGTGAGGGAGACCCAGTACTTC
once	TRBV7-2	TRBJ1-1	TRBD1	CASSPRDRGRAFF	TGTGCCAGCAGCCCCCGGGACAGGGGGCGAGCTTTCTTT
few	TRBV4-3	TRBJ2-1	TRBD2	CASSQVELAGTSYNEQFF	TGCGCCAGCAGCCAAGTGGAACTAGCGGGAACCTCCTACAATGAGCAGTTCTTC
.	TRBV29-1	TRBJ1-1	.	CSVGPRLNTEAFF	TGCAGCGTTGGTCCCAGACTCAACACTGAAGCTTTCTTT
.	TRBV18	TRBJ2-7	TRBD2	CASSPMTSGREDEQYF	TGTGCCAGCTCACCCATGACTAGCGGGAGAGAGGACGAGCAGTACTTC
.	TRBV7-9	TRBJ2-3	.	CASSLERAGPDTQYF	TGTGCCAGCAGCTTGGAGCGGGCAGGCCCCGATACGCAGTATTTT
.	TRBV10-2	TRBJ2-7	TRBD2	CASRGTSGGYEQYF	TGCGCCAGCAGAGGGACTAGCGGGGGTTACGAGCAGTACTTC
many	TRBV12-3/TRBV12-4	TRBJ1-2	TRBD1	CASSPEVGTGGTYGYTF	TGTGCCAGCAGTCCGGAAGTGGGGACAGGGGGGACCTATGGCTACACCTTC
.	TRBV18	TRBJ2-2	.	CASSPSDRTGELFF	TGTGCCAGCTCACCCTCGGACAGAACCGGGGAGCTGTTTTTT
few	TRBV5-1	TRBJ2-1	.	CASSLLDTSYNEQFF	TGCGCCAGCAGCTTGCTGGACACATCTTACAATGAGCAGTTCTTC
.	TRBV15	TRBJ2-5	.	CATSRGKNRVGETQYF	TGTGCCACCAGCAGAGGGAAGAACAGGGTCGGGGAGACCCAGTACTTC
many	TRBV15	TRBJ2-3	.	CATSRDRGGTDTQYF	TGTGCCACCAGCAGAGATCGAGGGGGCACAGATACGCAGTATTTT
.	TRBV20-1	TRBJ2-1	TRBD2	CSANTLAGGPGNEQFF	TGCAGTGCTAATACATTAGCGGGAGGGCCGGGCAATGAGCAGTTCTTC
many	TRBV7-2	TRBJ1-5	.	CASSLDWGQPQHF	TGTGCCAGCAGCTTAGATTGGGGTCAGCCCCAGCATTTT
.	TRBV28	TRBJ2-1	.	CASTTATYNEQFF	TGTGCCAGCACGACAGCGACCTACAATGAGCAGTTCTTC